The present entry profiles one T cell receptor beta chain with its context. Which antigen it targets is not known. Base qualities were left out, and no much larger clone turns up one base away. These data are taken from a study of T cell changes during pregnancy in multiple sclerosis (dated by TCRdb to 2018 to 2020). Turning to the overall study: The study examined how the T cell repertoire changed over the course of pregnancy in women with multiple sclerosis.

Receptor amplification or capture employed the immunoSEQ multiplex PCR assay. Sourced from immuneACCESS, this table was stored by TCRdb with only in-frame sequences that have V and J called. A share of the clones is absent; for the studies checked, an unresolved V gene accounts for under half, and the remainder has no known explanation. This sample gives tens of thousands of clones in total; 93% of them show up just once. Around 1.8% of the sample is held by the ten biggest clonotypes. Measured from the cysteine to the phenylalanine, the CDR3 is 15 residues long. Left in the record is the CDR3 DNA by itself, 45 bases read in frame from the first base. CDR1 and CDR2 (SNHLY, FYNNEI) derive from the germline V gene. V is clipped by 2 bases and J by 3 bases, and the sequence between their germline boundaries is 11 bases long.

The V and J genes are TRBV2 and TRBJ1-3; matching of 6 bases hints at TRBD1 as the D gene. Sequencing was performed on peripheral blood, taken after pregnancy. The receptor was isolated from a female donor with multiple sclerosis, enrolled in a pregnancy study. In nucleotide form, the sequence is TGTGCCAGCAGTGAAATGGGGGCGGGTGGAAACACCATATATTTT. This encodes CASSEMGAGGNTIYF.